Following are 23 T cell receptor beta chains from one sample sequenced in a study of CD8 T cells in Susac syndrome. The RNA, about 0.5 to 1 ug, was put through reverse transcription using random hexamers. One entry per CDR3 protein results from TCRdb running MiXCR on the immunoSEQ multiplex PCR reads. This table holds some 250,000 distinct CDR3 sequences, almost 97% found once. Sequencing was carried out using CD4+ T cells from PBMCs. The receptors come from a human donor with Susac syndrome.

The gene calls are TRBV5-4 and TRBJ2-1; a possible D gene is TRBD2 (6 bases). V was pared by 2 bases and J by 5 bases, with 14 bases between. CDR1 and CDR2 (germline): SGHNT, YYREEE (reference sequence). CDR3 length equals 15 residues. CDR3 in DNA: TGTGCCAGCAGCTTACTGCCTGGAGGGGACAATGAGCAGTTCTTC. Translation: CASSLLPGGDNEQFF.

CDR3 sequence: CAWSVGGGGRQPQHF. CDR3 bases: TGTGCCTGGAGTGTTGGGGGAGGGGGCCGTCAGCCCCAGCATTTT. The V call is TRBV30, the J call TRBJ1-5; 7 bases line up with TRBD1. Per germline, CDR1 GTSNPN and CDR2 SVGIG (reference sequence). The CDR3 covers 15 residues. V was clipped by 0 bases and J by 6 bases; unmatched bases: 8.

The chain is built from TRBV11-2 and TRBJ2-5; TRBD2 might be the D (5 bases). The CDR3 contains 15 residues. Between the trimmed V and J ends, which lost 1 base and 5 bases, there was a span of 14 bases. CDR1 and CDR2 from the germline V gene are SGHAT and FQNNGV. The CDR3 region has the DNA TGTGCCAGCAGCTTAGGGAGCGGTACTCACGAGACCCAGTACTTC. It yields the protein CASSLGSGTHETQYF.

The V and J genes are TRBV4-1 and TRBJ2-3, with unresolved D. From germline, CDR1 is MGHRA and CDR2 YSYEKL. Trimming shortened V by 2 bases and J by 6 bases, and 18 bases separated the two germline ends. The CDR3 is 16 amino acids. CDR3 nucleotides: TGCGCCAGCAGCCAACCCGGGCGGACCAAAAGTGATACGCAGTATTTT. Residues: CASSQPGRTKSDTQYF.

The rearrangement joins TRBV20-1 to TRBJ2-1, with 13 nucleotides matching TRBD2. From germline, CDR1 is DFQATT and CDR2 SNEGSKA (reference sequence). CDR3 length: 14 residues. V dropped 6 bases and J dropped 10; count of bases not matched to a gene: 9. The CDR3 nucleotides read TGCAGTGCCCGGACTAGCGGGAGTTCGCGCGAGCAGTTCTTC. It yields the protein CSARTSGSSREQFF.

The V and J genes are TRBV23-1 and TRBJ2-7; 9 nucleotides agree with TRBD1. TRBV23-1 is sorted into the ORF group, with uncertain function. The CDR3 runs 15 residues. V gave up 2 bases and J gave up 3 bases; unmatched junction bases: 5. In nucleotides, the CDR3 is TGCGCCAGCAGTCAAACAGACAGGGGGAGCTACGAGCAGTACTTC. This sequence encodes CASSQTDRGSYEQYF.

This clonotype occurred once. This chain uses TRBV28 with TRBJ2-5, with D possibly TRBD1 on 6 matching bases. CDR1 MDHEN and CDR2 SYDVKM come from the germline V gene. The CDR3 length is 12 residues. Trimming stripped 6 bases from V and 5 bases from J, with 10 bases between. This CDR3 is CASSQDSETQYF. The DNA of the CDR3 is TGTGCCAGCAGCCAGGACAGCGAGACCCAGTACTTC.

This clonotype appeared a single time. CDR3 loop: CSASWPGNGYTF. The CDR3, as DNA: TGCAGTGCTAGCTGGCCGGGAAATGGCTACACCTTC. V gene TRBV20-1 combines with J gene TRBJ1-2; D not certain. The V end lost 3 bases, the J end lost 6 bases, and 11 bases lay between the germline ends. CDR3 size: 12 residues. Germline V gene lookup returns CDR1 DFQATT and CDR2 SNEGSKA (reference sequence).

V is TRBV29-1 and J is TRBJ2-1, with D perhaps TRBD1 (6 bases). CDR3 size: 11 residues. V shed 6 bases and J shed 14 bases, with 17 bases lying between them. Looked up from germline, CDR1 is SQVTM and CDR2 is ANQGSEA. CDR3 bases: TGCAGCGTCGCGACAGGCCGACGCGAGTTCTTC. Translation gives CSVATGRREFF.

This chain connects TRBV20-1 to TRBJ1-2; 7 bases are a match to TRBD1. The CDR3 covers 14 residues. The trim removed 3 bases at V and 7 bases at J, leaving 11 bases unmatched. CDR1 and CDR2 (germline): DFQATT, SNEGSKA (reference sequence). CDR3 in DNA: TGCAGTGCTAGTTCGCAACAGGGGAATGGTGGCTACACCTTC. The encoded protein is CSASSQQGNGGYTF.

The chain carries TRBV5-6 and TRBJ2-5, with a tentative D call TRBD2 (5 bases). Trimming cost V 0 bases and J 8 bases, with 20 bases left between them. Germline CDR1 is SGHDT and CDR2 is YYEEEE. There are 16 residues in the CDR3. Here the CDR3 DNA reads TGTGCCAGCAGCTTGGTTGGGAGCCCCCCCGACGCAACCCAGTACTTC. Protein sequence: CASSLVGSPPDATQYF.

The table lists this clonotype with a count of one. The rearrangement links TRBV7-9 to TRBJ1-5; D remains unclear. The CDR3 loop spans 14 amino acids. With 2 bases removed from V and 11 bases from J, the gap between germline ends came to 16 bases. In germline, CDR1 is SEHNR, CDR2 FQNEAQ (reference sequence). The CDR3 DNA reads TGTGCCAGCAGCTTAAACTCGGGTGGATCAGCCCAGCATTTT. This translates into CASSLNSGGSAQHF.

The rearrangement joins TRBV20-1 to TRBJ2-1; 9 bases fit TRBD2. Germline values: CDR1 DFQATT, CDR2 SNEGSKA (reference sequence). V lost 6 bases and J lost 4; bases outside the gene matches: 13. The CDR3 runs to 16 residues. The DNA of the CDR3 is TGCAGTGCGGGAATAGCGGGGGAGAGAGAATACAATGAGCAGTTCTTC. Protein sequence: CSAGIAGEREYNEQFF.

In nucleotides, the CDR3 is TGCAGCGCACGACAGGGCTTGGAGACCCAGTACTTC. It translates to CSARQGLETQYF. The chain couples TRBV29-1 to TRBJ2-5; 7 bases align to TRBD1. Germline V lookup: CDR1 SQVTM, CDR2 ANQGSEA. Germline trimming cut 7 bases from V and 5 bases from J; bases unmatched to any gene: 7. This CDR3 contains 12 residues.

About this clonotype itself: The junction departs from the called germline gene at one end, perhaps through a read error. This chain joins TRBV7-7 and TRBJ2-1; D uncertain. The CDR3 has 13 amino acids. Germline CDR1 SSHAT, CDR2 FNYEAQ (reference sequence). For the CDR3, the DNA is TGTGCTAGCAGCCCCACGGCCAATGGTGAGCAGTTCTTC. It encodes CASSPTANGEQFF.

CDR3 bases: TGTGCCTGGGCATCTAAGGGGGCTCAGCCCCAGCATTTT. Translation: CAWASKGAQPQHF. V usage is TRBV30 and J usage is TRBJ1-5; 7 positions agree with TRBD1. Germline lookup yields CDR1 GTSNPN and CDR2 SVGIG (reference sequence). There are 13 residues in the CDR3. J lost 6 bases, V lost 5 bases, and 7 bases had no gene match.

This clonotype was picked up one time. J is TRBJ1-1 and V is TRBV30; D is undetermined. Germline CDR1 reads GTSNPN; CDR2 reads SVGIG (reference sequence). V was pared by 4 bases and J by 0 bases, with 12 bases between. The CDR3 consists of 14 residues. CDR3 sequence: CAWISWQMNTEAFF. In nucleotides, the CDR3 is TGTGCCTGGATTTCGTGGCAGATGAACACTGAAGCTTTCTTT.

CDR3 protein: CASSSTDTQYF. CDR3 nucleotide sequence: TGTGCCAGCAGCTCCACAGATACGCAGTATTTT. This chain links TRBV11-2 with TRBJ2-3, with D unclear. The germline CDR1 and CDR2 sequences are SGHAT and FQNNGV. Trimming pared 4 bases from V and 2 bases from J, leaving 1 base between. The CDR3 covers 11 residues.

The J gene is TRBJ1-1, the V gene TRBV27; D is unresolved. From germline, CDR1 is MNHEY and CDR2 SMNVEV (reference sequence). V was clipped by 5 bases and J by 4 bases, with 11 bases between them. The CDR3 consists of 13 residues. DNA of the CDR3: TGTGCCAGCAGTCCTCGCAGCCTCACTGAAGCTTTCTTT. Residues: CASSPRSLTEAFF.

This chain links TRBV30 with TRBJ1-3; D is undetermined. The CDR3 sequence is 12 residues long. Trimming pared 3 bases from V and 6 bases from J, leaving 9 bases between. The germline V gene encodes CDR1 GTSNPN and CDR2 SVGIG (reference sequence). The CDR3 here is CAWSPGKNTIYF. In DNA, the CDR3 is TGTGCCTGGAGCCCCGGGAAAAACACCATATATTTT.

CDR3: CASTNLAGEQFF. The CDR3 bases are TGTGCCAGCACCAATCTAGCGGGTGAGCAGTTCTTC. V is TRBV12-3 or TRBV12-4 and J is TRBJ2-1, with 8 bases fitting TRBD2. V shed 7 bases and J 9 bases; nucleotides not matched to a gene: 5. The CDR3 contains 12 residues.

The chain has TRBV18 and TRBJ1-4; tentatively, D is TRBD1 (5 bases). Germline-derived CDR1 and CDR2 are KGHSH and LQKENI. The CDR3 runs 15 residues. Trimming cost V 2 bases and J 7 bases, with 14 bases left between them. For the CDR3, the DNA is TGTGCCAGCTCACCAGGACAAGGAGGTTTTGAAAAACTGTTTTTT. It codes for CASSPGQGGFEKLFF.

V and J are TRBV21-1 and TRBJ2-3; TRBD1 was called by the table and not checked on the DNA. TRBV21-1 is an annotated pseudogene. CDR3 length: 16 amino acids. CDR3 nucleotide sequence: TGTGCCAGCAGCAAAGAGGCGCGGCAAGGCCCAGATACGCAGTATTTT. Translation: CASSKEARQGPDTQYF.